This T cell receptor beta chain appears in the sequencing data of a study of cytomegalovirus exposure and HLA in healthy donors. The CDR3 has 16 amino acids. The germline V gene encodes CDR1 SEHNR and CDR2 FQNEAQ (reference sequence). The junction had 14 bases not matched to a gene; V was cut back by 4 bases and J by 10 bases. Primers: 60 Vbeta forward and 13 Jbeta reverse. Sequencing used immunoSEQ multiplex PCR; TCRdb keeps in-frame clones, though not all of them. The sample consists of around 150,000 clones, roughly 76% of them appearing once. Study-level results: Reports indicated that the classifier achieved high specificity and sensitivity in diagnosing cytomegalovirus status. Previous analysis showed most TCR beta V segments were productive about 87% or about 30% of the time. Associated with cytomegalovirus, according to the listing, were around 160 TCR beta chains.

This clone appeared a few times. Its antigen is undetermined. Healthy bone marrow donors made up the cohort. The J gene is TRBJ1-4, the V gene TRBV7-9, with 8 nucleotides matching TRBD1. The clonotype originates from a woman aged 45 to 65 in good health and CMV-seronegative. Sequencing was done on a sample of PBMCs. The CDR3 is CASSSALGQVPGKLFF. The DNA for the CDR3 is TGTGCCAGCAGCTCGGCCTTGGGACAGGTTCCGGGAAAACTGTTTTTT.